These 9 T cell receptor beta chains were all obtained from the same sample, sequenced in a study of OX40 agonist ivuxolimab in advanced cancers. The library was obtained by the immunoSEQ multiplex PCR assay. In its TCRdb copy, this immuneACCESS table keeps in-frame sequences only and misses some clones. Where compared with another copy, unresolved V genes explain less than half of these, and the others have no known cause. For this sample the table gives more than 60,000 clones, of which 90% to 95% were detected only once. Of the sample, approximately 14% is held by the ten largest clones. Sequencing was performed on CD4+ or CD8+ T cells sorted from blood, taken in a trial of the OX40 agonist ivuxolimab. The source of these receptors is an adult with an advanced solid tumor such as melanoma, head and neck, liver or kidney cancer.

This clone was counted a single time. The V call is TRBV4-3, the J call TRBJ2-5; TRBD1 agrees at 8 bases. The DNA end is a closer match to TRBJ2-7, so the J assignment may be wrong. CDR3 size: 15 residues. Germline assignment: CDR1 LGHNA and CDR2 YSLEER. The CDR3 sequence is CASSQWIGTGDEQYF. The CDR3 coding sequence is TGCGCCAGCAGCCAATGGATAGGGACAGGAGACGAGCAGTACTTC.

The rearrangement joins TRBV6-5 to TRBJ1-4; D ambiguous. V lost 6 bases and J lost 8, with 13 bases in between. The V gene's germline CDR1 is MNHEY and CDR2 SVGAGI. The CDR3 has 13 amino acids. The CDR3 DNA sequence: TGTGCCAGCAGCCACCGAATGGGGGAAAAACTGTTTTTT. Amino acid sequence: CASSHRMGEKLFF.

The chain recombines TRBV7-9 with TRBJ1-2; 8 positions match TRBD1. The CDR3 consists of 17 residues. Germline values: CDR1 SEHNR, CDR2 FQNEAQ (reference sequence). Trimming removed 1 base from V and 6 bases from J; junction bases left unmatched: 13. The CDR3 loop reads CASSLVREDRDIHGYTF. CDR3 nucleotides: TGTGCCAGCAGCTTAGTAAGGGAGGACAGGGACATTCATGGCTACACCTTC.

This rearrangement joins TRBV27 to TRBJ2-3; TRBD2 is a possible D gene (6 bases). CDR1 is MNHEY, CDR2 SMNVEV, per germline (reference sequence). The CDR3 has 13 amino acids. V dropped 3 bases and J dropped 4 bases, with 8 bases sitting between them. CDR3 coding DNA: TGTGCCAGCAGTTTCGGGGGTCCAGATACGCAGTATTTT. Its protein is CASSFGGPDTQYF.

V gene TRBV11-2 combines with J gene TRBJ2-1, with a tentative D call TRBD2 (5 bases). Germline CDR1 reads SGHAT; CDR2 reads FQNNGV. The ends were cut back, 6 bases at V and 4 bases at J, with 10 bases in the middle. The CDR3 length is 13 residues. CDR3 protein: CASRAGFYNEQFF. The CDR3 DNA reads as TGTGCCAGCAGGGCGGGTTTTTACAATGAGCAGTTCTTC.

The rearrangement links TRBV27 to TRBJ1-1; D gene ambiguous. V dropped 3 bases and J dropped 7 bases, with 15 bases sitting between them. CDR3 length: 14 residues. Per germline, CDR1 MNHEY and CDR2 SMNVEV (reference sequence). CDR3 protein: CASSFNPTLLEAFF. CDR3 nucleotide sequence: TGTGCCAGCAGTTTCAACCCCACCCTTCTTGAAGCTTTCTTT.

The chain employs TRBV9 and TRBJ2-1; D not resolved. This CDR3 is built from 11 residues. Trimming pared 4 bases from V and 6 bases from J, leaving 5 bases between. Germline assignment: CDR1 SGDLS and CDR2 YYNGEE. The CDR3 DNA sequence: TGTGCCAGCAGCTGGGGCAATGAGCAGTTCTTC. It specifies CASSWGNEQFF.

The V call is TRBV12-1, the J call TRBJ1-2. TRBV12-1 is a pseudogene segment. This CDR3 has 18 amino acids. For the CDR3, the DNA is TGTGCCAGCAGCACATACCCGGGACGGACGCTAACTCTCTATGGCTACACCTTC. Protein product: CASSTYPGRTLTLYGYTF.

The chain links TRBV5-4 to TRBJ1-3; D is uncertain. The CDR3 has 17 residues. The germline gives CDR1 SGHNT, CDR2 YYREEE (reference sequence). V lost 0 bases and J 2 bases, leaving 15 bases between the germline ends. The CDR3 DNA follows: TGTGCCAGCAGCTTGGGGGGTCCGAGGGATACTGGAAACACCATATATTTT. It codes for CASSLGGPRDTGNTIYF.